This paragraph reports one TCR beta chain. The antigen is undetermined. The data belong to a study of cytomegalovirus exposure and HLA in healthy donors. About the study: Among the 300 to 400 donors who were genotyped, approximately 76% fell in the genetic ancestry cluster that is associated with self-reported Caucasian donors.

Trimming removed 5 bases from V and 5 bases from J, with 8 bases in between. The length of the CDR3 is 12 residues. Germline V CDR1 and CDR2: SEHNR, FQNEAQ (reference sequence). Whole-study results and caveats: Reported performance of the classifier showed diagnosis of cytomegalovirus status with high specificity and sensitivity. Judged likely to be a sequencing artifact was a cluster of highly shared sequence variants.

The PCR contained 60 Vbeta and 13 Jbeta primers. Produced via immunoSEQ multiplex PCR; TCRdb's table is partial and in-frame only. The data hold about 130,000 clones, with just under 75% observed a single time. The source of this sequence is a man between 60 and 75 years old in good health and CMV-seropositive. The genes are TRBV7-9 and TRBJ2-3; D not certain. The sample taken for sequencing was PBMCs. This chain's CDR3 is CASSTSRDTQYF. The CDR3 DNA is TGTGCCAGCAGCACCTCTAGAGATACGCAGTATTTT.